Detailed here is one T cell receptor (beta chain). The antigen this receptor binds is unknown. No base qualities exist here, and no much larger clone lies one base off it. The time point label corresponds to: baseline, week 1 (first vaccination visit). The treatment or condition label, read with the paper, signifies: pre-vaccination baseline after standard-of-care therapy. Newly diagnosed WHO grade 3 or 4 IDH1-mutant astrocytomas showing loss of nuclear ATRX were present in the donors. The samples were drawn from NOA16, a multicentre, single-arm, open-label phase I trial in Germany that tested a mutant IDH1 peptide vaccine in humans for the first time. For immunogenicity testing, the blood drawn at visit V03 was used as the baseline sample. Genomic DNA for TCRB sequencing was extracted from EDTA blood using the DNeasy Blood and Tissue Kit. The data stem from a study of a mutant IDH1 vaccine in newly diagnosed glioma (dated by TCRdb to the early 2020s). General notes on the study: Of the 30 or so patients who were treated, 62.5% were male and approximately 38% were female, and the mean age was around 43 years. Before enrollment, patients had received standard therapy of radiotherapy alone, temozolomide alone, or radiochemotherapy with temozolomide; most received the combination. Six visits were used for peripheral blood collection: V03 (baseline), V05, V07, V10, V12 and V13. Longitudinal TCRB deep sequencing was performed for some 25 treated patients wherever samples were available for exploratory analyses. Paper-wide results and their limitations: Selection of PBMC samples for TCRB deep sequencing was based on availability. No apparent relationship was observed between pseudoprogression and alterations in the top peripheral T cell clonotypes detected by TCRB sequencing. Across multiple MHC alleles, vaccine-induced immune responses were seen in nearly 95% of patients. The authors noted that analyses of patient blood samples could not be reproduced because of sample limitations.

To prepare the library, the immunoSEQ multiplex PCR assay was applied. Rearranged TCR beta chain sequences were amplified with the hsTCRB Kit following the manufacturer's protocol. Sequencing of TCRB libraries was carried out on an Illumina MiSeq. The original pipeline was this. The proprietary platform of the kit vendor was used for demultiplexing, trimming and gene mapping. TCRdb holds this immuneACCESS table with in-frame rearrangements only. Some clones are missing; in checked studies, unresolved V genes explain under half, and the rest has no known cause. The V and J calls and clone size were taken over from that table, and D and trimming were inferred from the DNA. In this sample the table shows 68,000 or so clones, 79% of which occur a single time. Jointly, the top ten make up roughly 8.2% of the sample. The germline V and J ends show losses of 4 bases and 6 bases respectively, and no gene match explains 9 bases of the junction. Including the terminal cysteine and phenylalanine, the CDR3 comprises 15 residues. Only the CDR3 part of the read is kept: 45 bases, read in frame from the first base. The germline V gene (reference sequence) sets CDR1 to MNHEY and CDR2 to SMNVEV.

Sequencing was performed on PBMCs, taken from a glioma patient treated with radiotherapy, temozolomide or both. This clonotype was sampled from a man in his forties or fifties with glioma. Here the chain combines TRBV27 and TRBJ2-7, with 10 middle bases fitting TRBD2. The CDR3 is CASSSSGSGGAEQYF. The nucleotide sequence is given as TGTGCCAGCAGTTCCTCGGGGAGCGGGGGGGCCGAGCAGTACTTC.